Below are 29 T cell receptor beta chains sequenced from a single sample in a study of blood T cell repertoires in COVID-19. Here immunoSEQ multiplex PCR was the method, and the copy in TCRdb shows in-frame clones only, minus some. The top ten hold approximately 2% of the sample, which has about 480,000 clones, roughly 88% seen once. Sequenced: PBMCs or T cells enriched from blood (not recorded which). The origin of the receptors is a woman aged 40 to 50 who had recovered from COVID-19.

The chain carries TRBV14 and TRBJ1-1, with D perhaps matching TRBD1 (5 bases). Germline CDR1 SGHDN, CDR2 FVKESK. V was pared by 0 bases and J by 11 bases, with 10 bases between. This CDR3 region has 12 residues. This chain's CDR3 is CASSQDYGGAFF. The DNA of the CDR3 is TGTGCCAGCAGCCAAGATTACGGGGGTGCTTTCTTT.

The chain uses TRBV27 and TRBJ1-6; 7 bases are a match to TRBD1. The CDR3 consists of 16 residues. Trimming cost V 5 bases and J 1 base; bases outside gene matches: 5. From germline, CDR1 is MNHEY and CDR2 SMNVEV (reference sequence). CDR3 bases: TGTGCCAGCAGTATGACAGGGCGATCCTATAATTCACCCCTCCACTTT. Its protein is CASSMTGRSYNSPLHF.

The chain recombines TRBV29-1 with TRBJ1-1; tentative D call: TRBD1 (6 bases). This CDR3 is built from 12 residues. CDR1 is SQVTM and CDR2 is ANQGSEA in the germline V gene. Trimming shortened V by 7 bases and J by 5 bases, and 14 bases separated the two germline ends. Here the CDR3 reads CSAALGATEAFF. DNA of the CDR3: TGCAGCGCCGCGTTGGGGGCTACTGAAGCTTTCTTT.

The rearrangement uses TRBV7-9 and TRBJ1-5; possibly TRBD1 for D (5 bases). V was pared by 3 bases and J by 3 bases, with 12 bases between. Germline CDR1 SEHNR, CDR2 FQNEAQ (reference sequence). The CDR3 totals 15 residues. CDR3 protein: CASSFGGALNQPQHF. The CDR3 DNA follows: TGTGCCAGCAGCTTCGGAGGGGCCCTCAATCAGCCCCAGCATTTT.

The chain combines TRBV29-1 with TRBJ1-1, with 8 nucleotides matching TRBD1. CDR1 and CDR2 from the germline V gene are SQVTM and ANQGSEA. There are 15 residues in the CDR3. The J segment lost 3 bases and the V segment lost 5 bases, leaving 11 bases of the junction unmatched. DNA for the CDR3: TGCAGCGTTCGCAGGGGGCAGGTTAGTGACACTGAAGCTTTCTTT. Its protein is CSVRRGQVSDTEAFF.

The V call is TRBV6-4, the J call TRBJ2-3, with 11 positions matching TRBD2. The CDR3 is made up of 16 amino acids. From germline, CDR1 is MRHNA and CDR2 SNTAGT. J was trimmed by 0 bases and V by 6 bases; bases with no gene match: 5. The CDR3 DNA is TGTGCCAGCAGGGAGACTAGCGGGAATAGCACAGATACGCAGTATTTT. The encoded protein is CASRETSGNSTDTQYF.

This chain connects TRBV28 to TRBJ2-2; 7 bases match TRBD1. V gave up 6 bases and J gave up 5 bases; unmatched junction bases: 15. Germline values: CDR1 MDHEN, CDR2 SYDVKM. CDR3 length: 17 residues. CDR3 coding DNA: TGTGCCAGCAGGGCGCCATCCCAACAGGGGCAAACCGGGGAGCTGTTTTTT. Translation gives CASRAPSQQGQTGELFF.

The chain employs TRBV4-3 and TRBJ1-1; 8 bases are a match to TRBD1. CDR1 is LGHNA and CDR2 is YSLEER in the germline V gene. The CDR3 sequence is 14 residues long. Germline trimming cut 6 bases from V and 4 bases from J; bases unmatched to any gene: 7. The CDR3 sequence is CASSPQGGSTEAFF. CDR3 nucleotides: TGCGCCAGCAGTCCACAGGGGGGTAGCACTGAAGCTTTCTTT.

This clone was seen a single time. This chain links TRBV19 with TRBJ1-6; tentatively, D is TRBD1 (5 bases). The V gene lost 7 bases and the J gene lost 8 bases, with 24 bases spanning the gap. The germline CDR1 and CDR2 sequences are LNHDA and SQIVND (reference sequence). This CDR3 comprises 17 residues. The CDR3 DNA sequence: TGTGCCAGTACTAAAAACGGGGGATTTCGAGTAGATTCACCCCTCCACTTT. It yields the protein CASTKNGGFRVDSPLHF.

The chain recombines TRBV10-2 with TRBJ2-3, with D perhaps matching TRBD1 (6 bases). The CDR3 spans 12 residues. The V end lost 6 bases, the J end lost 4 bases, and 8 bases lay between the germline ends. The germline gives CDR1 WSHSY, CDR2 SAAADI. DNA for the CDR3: TGCGCCAGCAGGCCAGGGGCAGATACGCAGTATTTT. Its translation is CASRPGADTQYF.

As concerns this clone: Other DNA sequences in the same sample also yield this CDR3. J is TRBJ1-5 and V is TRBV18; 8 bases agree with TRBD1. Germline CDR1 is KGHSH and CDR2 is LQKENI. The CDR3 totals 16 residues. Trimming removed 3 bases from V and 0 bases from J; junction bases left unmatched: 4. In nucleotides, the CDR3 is TGTGCCAGCTCACCCGGGACAGGAATTAGCAATCAGCCCCAGCATTTT. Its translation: CASSPGTGISNQPQHF. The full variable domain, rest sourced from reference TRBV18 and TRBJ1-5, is NAGVMQNPRHLVRRRGQEARLRCSPMKGHSHVYWYRQLPEEGLKFMVYLQKENIIDESGMPKERFSAEFPKEGPSILRIQQVVRGDSAAYFCASSPGTGISNQPQHFGDGTRLSIL.

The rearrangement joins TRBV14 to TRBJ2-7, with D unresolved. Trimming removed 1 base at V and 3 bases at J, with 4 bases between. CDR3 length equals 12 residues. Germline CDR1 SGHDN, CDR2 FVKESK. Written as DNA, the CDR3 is TGTGCCAGCAGCCAAGCAAACTACGAGCAGTACTTC. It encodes CASSQANYEQYF.

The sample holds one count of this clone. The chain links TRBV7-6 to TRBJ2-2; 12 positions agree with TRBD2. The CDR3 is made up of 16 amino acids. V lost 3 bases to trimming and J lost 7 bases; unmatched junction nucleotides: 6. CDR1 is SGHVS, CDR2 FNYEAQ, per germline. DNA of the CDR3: TGTGCCAGCAGCTTTGCTAGCGGGAGGGCCAACGGGGAGCTGTTTTTT. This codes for CASSFASGRANGELFF.

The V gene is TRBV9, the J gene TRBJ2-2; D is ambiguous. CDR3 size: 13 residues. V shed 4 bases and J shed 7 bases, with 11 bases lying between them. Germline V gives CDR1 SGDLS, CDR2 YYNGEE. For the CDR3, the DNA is TGTGCCAGCAGCCCTATGCGAAACGGGGAGCTGTTTTTT. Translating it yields CASSPMRNGELFF.

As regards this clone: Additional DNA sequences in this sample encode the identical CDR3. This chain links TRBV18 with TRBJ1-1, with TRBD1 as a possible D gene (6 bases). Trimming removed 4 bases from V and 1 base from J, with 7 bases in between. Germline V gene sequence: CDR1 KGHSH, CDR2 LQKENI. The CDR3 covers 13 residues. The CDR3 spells CASSQQGNTEAFF. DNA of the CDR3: TGTGCCAGCTCACAACAGGGGAACACTGAAGCTTTCTTT.

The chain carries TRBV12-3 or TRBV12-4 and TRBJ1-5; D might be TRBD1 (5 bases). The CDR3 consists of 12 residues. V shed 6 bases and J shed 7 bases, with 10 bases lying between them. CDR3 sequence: CASRGEGQPQHF. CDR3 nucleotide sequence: TGTGCCAGCAGAGGGGAGGGACAGCCCCAGCATTTT.

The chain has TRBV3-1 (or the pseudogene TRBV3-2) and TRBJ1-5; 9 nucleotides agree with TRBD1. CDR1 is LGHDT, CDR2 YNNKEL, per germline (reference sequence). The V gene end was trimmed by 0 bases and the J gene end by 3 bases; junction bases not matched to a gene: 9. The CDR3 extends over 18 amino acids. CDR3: CASSQDLGTGLSNQPQHF. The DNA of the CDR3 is TGTGCCAGCAGCCAAGATCTAGGGACAGGGCTCTCCAATCAGCCCCAGCATTTT.

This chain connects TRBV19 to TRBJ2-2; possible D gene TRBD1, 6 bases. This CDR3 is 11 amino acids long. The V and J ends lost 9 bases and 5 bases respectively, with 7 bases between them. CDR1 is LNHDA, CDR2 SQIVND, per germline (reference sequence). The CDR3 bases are TGTGCCAGCACAGGGACCGGGGAGCTGTTTTTT. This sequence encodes CASTGTGELFF.

The CDR3 DNA reads as TGTGCTAGTGGTTTGGTAATACAGGGCCCCAGGAGGAATGAGCAGTTCTTC. Translating it yields CASGLVIQGPRRNEQFF. The rearrangement links TRBV12-5 to TRBJ2-1; D is perhaps TRBD1 (6 bases). The CDR3 extends over 17 amino acids. The germline V and J ends were trimmed by 0 bases and 7 bases, with 19 bases remaining between them. The germline V gene encodes CDR1 LGHNT and CDR2 FRNRAP.

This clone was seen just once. CDR3 bases: TGCGCCAGCAGCACCACAGGGTATGACACTGAAGCTTTCTTT. It encodes CASSTTGYDTEAFF. This rearrangement joins TRBV5-1 to TRBJ1-1; a weak D match, TRBD1 (6 bases). Per the germline V gene, CDR1 is SGHRS and CDR2 is YFSETQ. Trimming left V 4 bases short and J 3 bases short, with 13 bases between. This CDR3 spans 14 amino acids.

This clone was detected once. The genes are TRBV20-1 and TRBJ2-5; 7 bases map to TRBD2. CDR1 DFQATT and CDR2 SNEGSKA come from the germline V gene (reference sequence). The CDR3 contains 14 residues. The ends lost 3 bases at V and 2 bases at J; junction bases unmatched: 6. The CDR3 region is CSASSSGLQETQYF. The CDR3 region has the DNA TGCAGTGCTAGTTCTAGCGGTTTGCAAGAGACCCAGTACTTC.

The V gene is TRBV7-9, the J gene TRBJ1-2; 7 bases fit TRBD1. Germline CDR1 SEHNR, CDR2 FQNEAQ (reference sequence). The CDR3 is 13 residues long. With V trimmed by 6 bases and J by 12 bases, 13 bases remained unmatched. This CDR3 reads CASSQQGFRGHTF. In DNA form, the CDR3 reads TGTGCCAGCAGTCAACAGGGGTTTAGAGGCCACACCTTC.

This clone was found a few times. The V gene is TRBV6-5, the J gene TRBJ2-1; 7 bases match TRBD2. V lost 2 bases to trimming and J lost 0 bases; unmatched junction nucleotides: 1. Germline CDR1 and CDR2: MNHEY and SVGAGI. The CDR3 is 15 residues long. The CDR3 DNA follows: TGTGCCAGCAGTTACGCGGGGGACTCCTACAATGAGCAGTTCTTC. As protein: CASSYAGDSYNEQFF.

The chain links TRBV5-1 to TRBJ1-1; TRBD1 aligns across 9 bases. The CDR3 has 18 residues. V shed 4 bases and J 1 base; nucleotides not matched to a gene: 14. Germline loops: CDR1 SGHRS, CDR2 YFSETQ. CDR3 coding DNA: TGCGCCAGCAGCCCGTGGACAGGGGCGACCCCCTCGAACACTGAAGCTTTCTTT. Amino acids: CASSPWTGATPSNTEAFF. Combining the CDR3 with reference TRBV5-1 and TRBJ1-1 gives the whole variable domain KAGVTQTPRYLIKTRGQQVTLSCSPISGHRSVSWYQQTPGQGLQFLFEYFSETQRNKGNFPGRFSGRQFSNSRSEMNVSTLELGDSALYLCASSPWTGATPSNTEAFFGQGTRLTVV.

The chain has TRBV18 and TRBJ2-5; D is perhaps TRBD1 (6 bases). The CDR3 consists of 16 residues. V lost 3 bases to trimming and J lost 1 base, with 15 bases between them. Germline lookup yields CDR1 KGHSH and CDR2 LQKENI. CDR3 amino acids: CASSPRQESVQETQYF. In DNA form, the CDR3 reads TGTGCCAGCTCACCCCGACAGGAGTCAGTCCAAGAGACCCAGTACTTC.

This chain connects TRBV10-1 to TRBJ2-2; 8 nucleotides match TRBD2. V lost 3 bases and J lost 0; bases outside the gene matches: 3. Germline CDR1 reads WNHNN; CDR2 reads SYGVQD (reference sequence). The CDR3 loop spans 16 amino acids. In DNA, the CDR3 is TGCGCCAGCAGTGATTGGGGACTAGCGAACACCGGGGAGCTGTTTTTT. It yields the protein CASSDWGLANTGELFF.

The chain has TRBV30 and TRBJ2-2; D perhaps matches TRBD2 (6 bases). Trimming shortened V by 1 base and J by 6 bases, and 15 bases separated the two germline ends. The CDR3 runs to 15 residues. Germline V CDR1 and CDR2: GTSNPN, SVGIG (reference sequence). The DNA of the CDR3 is TGTGCCTGGAGTGCCACCAGTACGGGGGCCGGGGAGCTGTTTTTT. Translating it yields CAWSATSTGAGELFF.

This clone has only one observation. CDR3: CASSLAGAPRLFF. CDR3 nucleotide sequence: TGTGCCAGCAGTTTAGCGGGGGCGCCTAGGCTGTTTTTT. The chain employs TRBV12-3 or TRBV12-4 and TRBJ1-4; tentative D call: TRBD1 (6 bases). The CDR3 length is 13 residues. V dropped 0 bases and J dropped 14 bases, with 13 bases sitting between them.

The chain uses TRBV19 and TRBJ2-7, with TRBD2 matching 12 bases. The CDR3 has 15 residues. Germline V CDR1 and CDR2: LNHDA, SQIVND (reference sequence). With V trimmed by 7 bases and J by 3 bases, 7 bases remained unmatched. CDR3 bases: TGTGCCAGTAAGAATCTAGCGGGAGGGGTCTACGAGCAGTACTTC. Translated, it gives CASKNLAGGVYEQYF.